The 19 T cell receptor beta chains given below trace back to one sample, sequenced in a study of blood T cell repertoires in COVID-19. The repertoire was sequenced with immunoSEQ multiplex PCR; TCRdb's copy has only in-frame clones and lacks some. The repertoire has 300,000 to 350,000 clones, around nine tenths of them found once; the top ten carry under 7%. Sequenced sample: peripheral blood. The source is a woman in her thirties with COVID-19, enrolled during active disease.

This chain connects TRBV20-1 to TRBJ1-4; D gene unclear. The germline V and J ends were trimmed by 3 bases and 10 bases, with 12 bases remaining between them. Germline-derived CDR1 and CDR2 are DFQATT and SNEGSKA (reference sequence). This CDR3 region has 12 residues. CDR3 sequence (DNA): TGCAGTGCTAGTCTACGGGGAGGAAAACTGTTTTTT. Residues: CSASLRGGKLFF.

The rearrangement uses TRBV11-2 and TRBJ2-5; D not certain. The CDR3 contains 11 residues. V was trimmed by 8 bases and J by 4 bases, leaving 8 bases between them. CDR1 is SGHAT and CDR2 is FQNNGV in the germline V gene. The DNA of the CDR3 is TGTGCCAGCCGATCGGGAGAGACCCAGTACTTC. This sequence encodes CASRSGETQYF.

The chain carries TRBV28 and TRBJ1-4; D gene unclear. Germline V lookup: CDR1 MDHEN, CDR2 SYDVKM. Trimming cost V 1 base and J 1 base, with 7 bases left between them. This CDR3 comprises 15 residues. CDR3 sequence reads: CASSLSHRTNEKLFF. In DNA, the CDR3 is TGTGCCAGCAGTTTATCACACAGAACTAATGAAAAACTGTTTTTT. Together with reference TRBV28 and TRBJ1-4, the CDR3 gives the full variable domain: DVKVTQSSRYLVKRTGEKVFLECVQDMDHENMFWYRQDPGLGLRLIYFSYDVKMKEKGDIPEGYSVSREKKERFSLILESASTNQTSMYLCASSLSHRTNEKLFFGSGTQLSVL.

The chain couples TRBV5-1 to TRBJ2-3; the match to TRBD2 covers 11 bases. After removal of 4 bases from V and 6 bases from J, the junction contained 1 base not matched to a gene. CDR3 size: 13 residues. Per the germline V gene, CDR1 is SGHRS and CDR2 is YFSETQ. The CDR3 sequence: CASSVAGGDTQYF. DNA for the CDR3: TGCGCCAGCAGCGTAGCGGGAGGGGATACGCAGTATTTT.

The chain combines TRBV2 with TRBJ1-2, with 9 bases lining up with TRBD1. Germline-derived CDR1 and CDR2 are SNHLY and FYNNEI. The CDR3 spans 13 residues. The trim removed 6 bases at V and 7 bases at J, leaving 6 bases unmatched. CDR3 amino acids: CASSEQGAGGYTF. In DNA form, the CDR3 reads TGTGCCAGCAGCGAACAGGGGGCGGGTGGCTACACCTTC.

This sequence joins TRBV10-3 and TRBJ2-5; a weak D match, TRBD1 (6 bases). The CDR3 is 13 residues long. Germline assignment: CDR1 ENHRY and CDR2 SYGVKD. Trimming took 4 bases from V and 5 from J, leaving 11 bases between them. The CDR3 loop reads CAISGTVGETQYF. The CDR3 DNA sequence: TGTGCCATCAGTGGGACAGTGGGGGAGACCCAGTACTTC.

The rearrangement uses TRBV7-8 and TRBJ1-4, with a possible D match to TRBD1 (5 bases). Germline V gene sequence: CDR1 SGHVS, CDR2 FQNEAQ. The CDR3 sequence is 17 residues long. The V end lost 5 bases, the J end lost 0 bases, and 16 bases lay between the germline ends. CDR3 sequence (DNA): TGTGCCAGCAGCCCCCAGGGTCTCGGTGCAACTAATGAAAAACTGTTTTTT. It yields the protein CASSPQGLGATNEKLFF.

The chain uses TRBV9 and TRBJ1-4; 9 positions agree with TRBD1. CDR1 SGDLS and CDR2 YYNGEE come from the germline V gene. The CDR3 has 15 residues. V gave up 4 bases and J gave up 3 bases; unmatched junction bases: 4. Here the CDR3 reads CASSYRTGANEKLFF. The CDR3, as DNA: TGTGCCAGCAGCTACCGGACAGGGGCTAATGAAAAACTGTTTTTT.

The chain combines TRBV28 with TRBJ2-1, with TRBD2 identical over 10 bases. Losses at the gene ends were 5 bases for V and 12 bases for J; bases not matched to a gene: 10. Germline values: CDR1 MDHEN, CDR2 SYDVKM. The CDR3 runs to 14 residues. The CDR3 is CASSPLAGAQWQFF. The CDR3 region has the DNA TGTGCCAGCAGTCCTCTAGCGGGAGCTCAGTGGCAGTTCTTC.

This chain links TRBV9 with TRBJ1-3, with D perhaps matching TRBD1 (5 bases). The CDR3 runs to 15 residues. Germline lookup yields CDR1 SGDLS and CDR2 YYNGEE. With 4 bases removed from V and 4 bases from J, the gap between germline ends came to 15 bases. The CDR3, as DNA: TGTGCCAGCAGCACTGGGGCCTCGAGGGGAAACACCATATATTTT. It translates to CASSTGASRGNTIYF.

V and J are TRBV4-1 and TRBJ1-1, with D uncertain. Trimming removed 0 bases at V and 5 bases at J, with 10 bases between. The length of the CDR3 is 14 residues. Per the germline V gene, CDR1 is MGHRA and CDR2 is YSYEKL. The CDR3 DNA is TGCGCCAGCAGCCAAGATAACAGTATGACTGAAGCTTTCTTT. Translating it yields CASSQDNSMTEAFF.

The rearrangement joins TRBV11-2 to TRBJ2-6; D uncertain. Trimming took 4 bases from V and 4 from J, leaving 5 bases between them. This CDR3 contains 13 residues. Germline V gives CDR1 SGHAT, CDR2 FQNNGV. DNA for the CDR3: TGTGCCAGCAGCTCAGTCGGGGCCAACGTCCTGACTTTC. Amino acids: CASSSVGANVLTF. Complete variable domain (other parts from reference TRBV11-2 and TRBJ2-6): EAGVAQSPRYKIIEKRQSVAFWCNPISGHATLYWYQQILGQGPKLLIQFQNNGVVDDSQLPKDRFSAERLKGVDSTLKIQPAKLEDSAVYLCASSSVGANVLTFGAGSRLTVL.

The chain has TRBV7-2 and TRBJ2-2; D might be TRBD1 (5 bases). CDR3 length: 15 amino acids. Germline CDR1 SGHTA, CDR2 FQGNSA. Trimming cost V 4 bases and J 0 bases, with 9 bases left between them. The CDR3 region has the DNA TGTGCCAGCAGCTCCGGACAAGCGAACACCGGGGAGCTGTTTTTT. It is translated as CASSSGQANTGELFF.

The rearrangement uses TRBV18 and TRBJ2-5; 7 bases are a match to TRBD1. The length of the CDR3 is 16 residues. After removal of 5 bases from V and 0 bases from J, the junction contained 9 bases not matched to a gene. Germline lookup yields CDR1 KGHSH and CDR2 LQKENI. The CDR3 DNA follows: TGTGCCAGCTCAAGCGCCGGGACAGCTAACCAAGAGACCCAGTACTTC. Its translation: CASSSAGTANQETQYF. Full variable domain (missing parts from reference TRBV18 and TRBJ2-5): NAGVMQNPRHLVRRRGQEARLRCSPMKGHSHVYWYRQLPEEGLKFMVYLQKENIIDESGMPKERFSAEFPKEGPSILRIQQVVRGDSAAYFCASSSAGTANQETQYFGPGTRLLVL.

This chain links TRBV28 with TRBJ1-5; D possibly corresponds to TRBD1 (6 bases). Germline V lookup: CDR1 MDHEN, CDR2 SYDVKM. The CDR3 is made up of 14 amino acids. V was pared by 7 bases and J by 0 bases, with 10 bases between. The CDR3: CASTLDSSNQPQHF. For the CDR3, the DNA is TGTGCCAGCACCTTGGACAGTAGCAATCAGCCCCAGCATTTT.

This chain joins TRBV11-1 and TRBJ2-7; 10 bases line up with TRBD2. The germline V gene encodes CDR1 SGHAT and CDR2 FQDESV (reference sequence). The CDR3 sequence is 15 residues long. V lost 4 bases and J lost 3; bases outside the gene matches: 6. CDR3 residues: CASSSRASGSYEQYF. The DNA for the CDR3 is TGTGCCAGCAGCTCACGGGCTAGCGGGAGCTACGAGCAGTACTTC.

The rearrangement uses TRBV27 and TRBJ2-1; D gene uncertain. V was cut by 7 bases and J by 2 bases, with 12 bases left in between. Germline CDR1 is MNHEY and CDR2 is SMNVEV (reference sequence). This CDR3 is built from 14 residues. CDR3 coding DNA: TGTGCCAGCACAACGCCAGGTCCCTACAATGAGCAGTTCTTC. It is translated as CASTTPGPYNEQFF.

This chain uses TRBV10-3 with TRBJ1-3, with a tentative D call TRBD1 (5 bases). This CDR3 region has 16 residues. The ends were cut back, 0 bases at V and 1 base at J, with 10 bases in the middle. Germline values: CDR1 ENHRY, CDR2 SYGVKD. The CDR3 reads CAISESFRASGNTIYF. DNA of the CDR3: TGTGCCATCAGTGAGTCCTTCAGGGCTTCTGGAAACACCATATATTTT.

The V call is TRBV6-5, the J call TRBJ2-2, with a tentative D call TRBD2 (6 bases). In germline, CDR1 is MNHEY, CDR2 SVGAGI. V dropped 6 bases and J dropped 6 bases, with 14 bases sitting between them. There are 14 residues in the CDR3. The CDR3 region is CASRFLGLPGELFF. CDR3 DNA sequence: TGTGCCAGCAGATTTTTGGGACTCCCCGGGGAGCTGTTTTTT.